Each of the 28 T cell receptor beta chains below was sequenced from the same sample in a study of neoadjuvant nivolumab and ipilimumab in lung cancer. The assay was immunoSEQ multiplex PCR, and TCRdb's table has in-frame clones only and misses some. The sample yields about 9,000 clones, roughly 84% seen once. Here the sequenced sample was tumor tissue, taken after neoadjuvant nivolumab, alone or with ipilimumab, at or shortly before surgery. The receptors come from an adult with non-small cell lung cancer.

This chain uses TRBV5-1 with TRBJ2-1; unclear D gene. V was clipped by 0 bases and J by 3 bases, with 7 bases between them. Germline V lookup: CDR1 SGHRS, CDR2 YFSETQ. The CDR3 runs to 14 residues. CDR3 sequence (DNA): TGCGCCAGCAGCTTGGAGGTTGACTACAATGAGCAGTTCTTC. It codes for CASSLEVDYNEQFF.

The chain employs TRBV5-1 and TRBJ1-5; D may be TRBD1 (6 bases). The CDR3 loop spans 15 amino acids. Trimming removed 0 bases from V and 6 bases from J, with 13 bases in between. Germline V gene data show CDR1 as SGHRS and CDR2 as YFSETQ. The CDR3 loop reads CASSLAPDSSQPQHF. The CDR3 DNA follows: TGCGCCAGCAGCTTGGCCCCGGACAGTAGTCAGCCCCAGCATTTT. Using reference TRBV5-1 and TRBJ1-5 for the parts outside the CDR3, the full variable domain is KAGVTQTPRYLIKTRGQQVTLSCSPISGHRSVSWYQQTPGQGLQFLFEYFSETQRNKGNFPGRFSGRQFSNSRSEMNVSTLELGDSALYLCASSLAPDSSQPQHFGDGTRLSIL.

The chain uses TRBV30 and TRBJ2-3, with D perhaps assigned TRBD1 or TRBD2 (5 bases each). Trimming shortened V by 1 base and J by 0 bases, and 8 bases separated the two germline ends. Germline V gives CDR1 GTSNPN, CDR2 SVGIG (reference sequence). The CDR3 totals 14 residues. The CDR3 is CAWSDGASTDTQYF. The CDR3 nucleotides read TGTGCCTGGAGTGACGGGGCCAGCACAGATACGCAGTATTTT. Variable domain in full (rest from reference TRBV30 and TRBJ2-3): SQTIHQWPATLVQPVGSPLSLECTVEGTSNPNLYWYRQAAGRGLQLLFYSVGIGQISSEVPQNLSASRPQDRQFILSSKKLLLSDSGFYLCAWSDGASTDTQYFGPGTRLTVL.

As DNA, the CDR3 is TGTGCCTGGAGTGTACGGGGCAGGGGAGGCGGCTACACCTTC. This translates into CAWSVRGRGGGYTF. The chain employs TRBV30 and TRBJ1-2, with D possibly matching TRBD1 (6 bases). The CDR3 is made up of 14 amino acids. Trimming took 0 bases from V and 8 from J, leaving 16 bases between them. Germline V gives CDR1 GTSNPN, CDR2 SVGIG (reference sequence).

CDR3 DNA sequence: TGTGCCATCAGTGAGTACAGGGGGGATTCACCCCTCCACTTT. Encoded protein: CAISEYRGDSPLHF. This chain connects TRBV10-3 to TRBJ1-6; TRBD1 agrees at 8 bases. CDR3 length equals 14 residues. CDR1 ENHRY and CDR2 SYGVKD come from the germline V gene. Trimming at V came to 1 base and at J to 8 bases, leaving 1 base not matched to a gene.

This clone appeared a single time. The chain combines TRBV6-1 with TRBJ1-1; D is ambiguous. Germline V lookup: CDR1 MNHNS, CDR2 SASEGT. Trimming stripped 2 bases from V and 6 bases from J, with 13 bases between. The CDR3 extends over 14 amino acids. The CDR3 region is CASSEQSRHSEAFF. DNA for the CDR3: TGTGCCAGCAGTGAACAGTCGAGACATTCTGAAGCTTTCTTT.

This clone was found once. The V gene is TRBV7-6, the J gene TRBJ2-7; D is uncertain. The germline gives CDR1 SGHVS, CDR2 FNYEAQ. V lost 4 bases and J lost 7, with 8 bases in between. CDR3 length: 11 amino acids. The CDR3 DNA reads as TGTGCCAGCAGCTGGGCCGGAGAGCAGTACTTC. Protein: CASSWAGEQYF.

V usage is TRBV5-1 and J usage is TRBJ2-6; 16 nucleotides agree with TRBD2. V dropped 4 bases and J dropped 2; count of bases not matched to a gene: 6. This CDR3 spans 19 amino acids. Germline V CDR1 and CDR2: SGHRS, YFSETQ. CDR3 in amino acids: CASSPRGTSGGAGANVLTF. The CDR3 DNA reads TGCGCCAGCAGCCCCAGGGGGACTAGCGGGGGGGCTGGGGCCAACGTCCTGACTTTC.

This clone came up a few times. The J gene is TRBJ1-5, the V gene TRBV5-1; D not resolved. The length of the CDR3 is 14 residues. Germline V lookup: CDR1 SGHRS, CDR2 YFSETQ. V shed 1 base and J shed 5 bases, with 10 bases lying between them. The CDR3 nucleotides read TGCGCCAGCAGCTTGCAAGTGGGAGATCAGCCCCAGCATTTT. This codes for CASSLQVGDQPQHF. The entire variable domain, with the rest obtained from reference TRBV5-1 and TRBJ1-5, is as follows: KAGVTQTPRYLIKTRGQQVTLSCSPISGHRSVSWYQQTPGQGLQFLFEYFSETQRNKGNFPGRFSGRQFSNSRSEMNVSTLELGDSALYLCASSLQVGDQPQHFGDGTRLSIL.

V usage is TRBV5-1 and J usage is TRBJ2-3; D may be TRBD2 (6 bases). Deletions cut 6 bases from V and 4 bases from J, with 12 bases between. This CDR3 contains 13 residues. The V gene's germline CDR1 is SGHRS and CDR2 YFSETQ. The CDR3 DNA sequence: TGCGCCAGCACCGGGGGTGGCGCAGATACGCAGTATTTT. Translating gives CASTGGGADTQYF. Variable domain in full (rest from reference TRBV5-1 and TRBJ2-3): KAGVTQTPRYLIKTRGQQVTLSCSPISGHRSVSWYQQTPGQGLQFLFEYFSETQRNKGNFPGRFSGRQFSNSRSEMNVSTLELGDSALYLCASTGGGADTQYFGPGTRLTVL.

The chain recombines TRBV11-2 with TRBJ2-5, with D perhaps TRBD1 (6 bases). The CDR3 consists of 13 residues. CDR1 is SGHAT, CDR2 FQNNGV, per germline. V was pared by 5 bases and J by 4 bases, with 11 bases between. The CDR3 reads CASSPPTGETQYF. In nucleotides, the CDR3 is TGTGCCAGCAGCCCGCCGACAGGAGAGACCCAGTACTTC.

The J gene is TRBJ1-2, the V gene TRBV6-7, with D unclear. TRBV6-7 is sorted into the ORF group, with uncertain function. This CDR3 spans 16 amino acids. V lost 0 bases and J lost 2, with 13 bases in between. CDR3 region: CASSYSNVGRNYGYTF. The CDR3 region has the DNA TGTGCCAGCAGTTACTCTAATGTCGGGAGAAACTATGGCTACACCTTC.

The CDR3 reads CASSVEVQETQYF. The CDR3 coding sequence is TGTGCCAGCAGTGTGGAGGTCCAAGAGACCCAGTACTTC. The rearrangement uses TRBV2 and TRBJ2-5; perhaps TRBD2 as D (5 bases). CDR1 SNHLY and CDR2 FYNNEI come from the germline V gene. This CDR3 region has 13 residues. The V end lost 4 bases, the J end lost 1 base, and 7 bases lay between the germline ends.

The V call is TRBV7-9, the J call TRBJ2-3; 9 bases agree with TRBD1. From germline, CDR1 is SEHNR and CDR2 FQNEAQ (reference sequence). Germline trimming cut 1 base from V and 1 base from J; bases unmatched to any gene: 0. CDR3 length: 15 residues. The CDR3 here is CASSLGQGGTDTQYF. CDR3 sequence (DNA): TGTGCCAGCAGCTTAGGACAGGGGGGCACAGATACGCAGTATTTT.

The V gene is TRBV18, the J gene TRBJ2-3; unclear D gene. The CDR3 contains 14 residues. With 4 bases removed from V and 4 bases from J, the gap between germline ends came to 12 bases. The V gene's germline CDR1 is KGHSH and CDR2 LQKENI. The CDR3 bases are TGTGCCAGCTCACACAATAGACCTCCAGATACGCAGTATTTT. Translated: CASSHNRPPDTQYF. The variable domain in full, completed from reference TRBV18 and TRBJ2-3, reads NAGVMQNPRHLVRRRGQEARLRCSPMKGHSHVYWYRQLPEEGLKFMVYLQKENIIDESGMPKERFSAEFPKEGPSILRIQQVVRGDSAAYFCASSHNRPPDTQYFGPGTRLTVL.

The chain combines TRBV4-1 with TRBJ1-1; no reliable D call. Germline loops: CDR1 MGHRA, CDR2 YSYEKL. The CDR3 runs to 14 residues. The germline V and J ends were trimmed by 4 bases and 0 bases, with 9 bases remaining between them. The CDR3 reads CASSLALMNTEAFF. The CDR3 DNA is TGCGCCAGCAGCCTTGCCCTAATGAACACTGAAGCTTTCTTT.

The V call is TRBV10-1, the J call TRBJ2-5; 9 bases are shared with TRBD1. The CDR3 runs to 13 residues. V dropped 10 bases and J dropped 5; count of bases not matched to a gene: 8. The germline gives CDR1 WNHNN, CDR2 SYGVQD (reference sequence). CDR3 sequence: CATPTGGVETQYF. CDR3 nucleotide sequence: TGCGCCACCCCGACAGGGGGAGTGGAGACCCAGTACTTC.

The V gene is TRBV10-3, the J gene TRBJ2-5; unclear D gene. Deletions cut 10 bases from V and 2 bases from J, with 14 bases between. The CDR3 runs to 13 residues. Per the germline V gene, CDR1 is ENHRY and CDR2 is SYGVKD. The CDR3 coding sequence is TGTGCCACCTCGCCGGTTGTACAAGAGACCCAGTACTTC. Encoded protein: CATSPVVQETQYF.

This chain uses TRBV6-5 with TRBJ1-2; D is uncertain. Per the germline V gene, CDR1 is MNHEY and CDR2 is SVGAGI. This CDR3 comprises 12 residues. Trimming shortened V by 3 bases and J by 7 bases, and 9 bases separated the two germline ends. CDR3 sequence: CASSYRWGGYTF. The CDR3 DNA sequence: TGTGCCAGCAGTTATCGTTGGGGTGGCTACACCTTC.

The CDR3 here is CAWSRRVEQYF. CDR3 sequence (DNA): TGTGCCTGGAGTAGGAGGGTTGAGCAGTACTTC. The V gene is TRBV30, the J gene TRBJ2-7; possibly TRBD2 for D (6 bases). The length of the CDR3 is 11 residues. The germline CDR1 and CDR2 sequences are GTSNPN and SVGIG (reference sequence). Trimming shortened V by 2 bases and J by 7 bases, and 9 bases separated the two germline ends.

A single count supports this clone. The chain joins TRBV5-1 to TRBJ2-7, with 9 positions matching TRBD1. Germline values: CDR1 SGHRS, CDR2 YFSETQ. The CDR3 spans 14 residues. Trimming at V came to 7 bases and at J to 2 bases, leaving 7 bases not matched to a gene. The CDR3 sequence is CASGTGGPTYEQYF. DNA for the CDR3: TGCGCCAGCGGCACAGGGGGCCCTACCTACGAGCAGTACTTC. Supplemented by reference TRBV5-1 and TRBJ2-7, the full variable domain reads KAGVTQTPRYLIKTRGQQVTLSCSPISGHRSVSWYQQTPGQGLQFLFEYFSETQRNKGNFPGRFSGRQFSNSRSEMNVSTLELGDSALYLCASGTGGPTYEQYFGPGTRLTVT.

This clone was seen only once. The chain uses TRBV7-3 and TRBJ1-1; D possibly corresponds to TRBD1 (5 bases). Germline CDR1 and CDR2: SGHTA and FQGTGA. The CDR3 covers 13 residues. Trimming took off 2 bases at V and 11 bases at J, with 15 bases between the two ends. CDR3 coding DNA: TGTGCCAGCAGCTTAGGAGGCCCAGGGACCGCTTTCTTT. This codes for CASSLGGPGTAFF.

The V and J genes are TRBV30 and TRBJ1-3, with D possibly matching TRBD1 (6 bases). There are 19 residues in the CDR3. V lost 4 bases and J lost 0, with 25 bases in between. The germline V gene has CDR1 GTSNPN and CDR2 SVGIG (reference sequence). The CDR3 DNA reads as TGTGCCTGGACCTACCTACAGGGCCGGTTCGAAGACTCTGGAAACACCATATATTTT. The encoded protein is CAWTYLQGRFEDSGNTIYF.

The rearrangement links TRBV11-2 to TRBJ2-7; no firm D call. The germline V gene has CDR1 SGHAT and CDR2 FQNNGV. V dropped 0 bases and J dropped 3 bases, with 12 bases sitting between them. CDR3 length: 15 amino acids. DNA of the CDR3: TGTGCCAGCAGCTTAGAATGGGGATCGTTCTACGAGCAGTACTTC. Encoded protein: CASSLEWGSFYEQYF.

V usage is TRBV19 and J usage is TRBJ1-5, with D possibly TRBD1 on 5 matching bases. V was clipped by 5 bases and J by 1 base, with 12 bases between them. The CDR3 is made up of 15 amino acids. Germline CDR1 and CDR2: LNHDA and SQIVND (reference sequence). The CDR3 sequence: CASSSFGGSNQPQHF. The DNA of the CDR3 is TGTGCCAGTAGTTCCTTCGGGGGGAGCAATCAGCCCCAGCATTTT.

The chain combines TRBV19 with TRBJ1-5, with 7 nucleotides matching TRBD1. V lost 4 bases, J lost 0 bases, and 9 bases stayed unmatched. The CDR3 is 17 amino acids. Germline CDR1 is LNHDA and CDR2 is SQIVND (reference sequence). The DNA of the CDR3 is TGTGCCAGTAGTACTGATCAGACAGGGAATAGCAATCAGCCCCAGCATTTT. Protein product: CASSTDQTGNSNQPQHF.

The CDR3 reads CASSTGTGANTGELFF. CDR3 sequence (DNA): TGTGCCAGCTCTACAGGCACGGGAGCGAACACCGGGGAGCTGTTTTTT. The chain is built from TRBV18 and TRBJ2-2, with D possibly being TRBD2 (6 bases). CDR3 length: 16 residues. Germline loops: CDR1 KGHSH, CDR2 LQKENI. Trimming stripped 6 bases from V and 0 bases from J, with 14 bases between.

The CDR3 region is CASSKAGFTGELFF. In DNA form, the CDR3 reads TGTGCCAGCAGCAAAGCGGGGTTCACCGGGGAGCTGTTTTTT. The V and J genes are TRBV6-5 and TRBJ2-2, with 7 bases fitting TRBD2. The CDR3 covers 14 residues. CDR1 is MNHEY and CDR2 is SVGAGI in the germline V gene. V was pared by 6 bases and J by 4 bases, with 5 bases of the junction left unmatched.